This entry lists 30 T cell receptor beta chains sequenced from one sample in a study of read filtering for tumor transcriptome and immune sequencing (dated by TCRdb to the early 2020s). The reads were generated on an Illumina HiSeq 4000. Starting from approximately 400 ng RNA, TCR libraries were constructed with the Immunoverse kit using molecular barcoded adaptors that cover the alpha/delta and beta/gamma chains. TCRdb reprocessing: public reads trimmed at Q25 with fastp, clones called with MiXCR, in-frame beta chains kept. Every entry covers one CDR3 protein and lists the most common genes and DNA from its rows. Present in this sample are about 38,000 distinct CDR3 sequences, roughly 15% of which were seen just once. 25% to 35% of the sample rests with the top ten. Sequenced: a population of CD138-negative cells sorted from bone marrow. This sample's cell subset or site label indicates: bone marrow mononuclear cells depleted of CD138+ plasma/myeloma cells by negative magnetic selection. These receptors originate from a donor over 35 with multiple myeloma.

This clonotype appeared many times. This CDR3 is CASSTRTSGRLNEQFF. CDR3 in DNA: TGTGCCAGCAGCACCCGGACTAGCGGGAGGTTGAATGAGCAGTTCTTC. The chain joins TRBV9 to TRBJ2-1, with 14 bases fitting TRBD2. The CDR3 extends over 16 amino acids. Germline loops: CDR1 SGDLS, CDR2 YYNGEE. The V and J ends lost 4 bases and 7 bases, in that order; junction bases with no gene match: 7.

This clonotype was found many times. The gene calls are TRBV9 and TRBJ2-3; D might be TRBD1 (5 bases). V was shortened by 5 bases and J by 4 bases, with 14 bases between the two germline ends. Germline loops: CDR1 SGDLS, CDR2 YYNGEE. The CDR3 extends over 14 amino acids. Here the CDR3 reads CASSDRPGSDTQYF. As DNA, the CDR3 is TGTGCCAGCAGTGACCGCCCAGGGTCAGATACGCAGTATTTT.

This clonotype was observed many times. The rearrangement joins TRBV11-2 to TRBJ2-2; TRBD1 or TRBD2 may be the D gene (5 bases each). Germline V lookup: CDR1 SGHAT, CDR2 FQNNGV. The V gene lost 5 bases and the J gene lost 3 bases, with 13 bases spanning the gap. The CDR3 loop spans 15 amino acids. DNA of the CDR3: TGTGCCAGCAGCATATCCGGGACGCACACCGGGGAGCTGTTTTTT. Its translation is CASSISGTHTGELFF. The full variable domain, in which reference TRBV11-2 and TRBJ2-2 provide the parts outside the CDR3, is EAGVAQSPRYKIIEKRQSVAFWCNPISGHATLYWYQQILGQGPKLLIQFQNNGVVDDSQLPKDRFSAERLKGVDSTLKIQPAKLEDSAVYLCASSISGTHTGELFFGEGSRLTVL.

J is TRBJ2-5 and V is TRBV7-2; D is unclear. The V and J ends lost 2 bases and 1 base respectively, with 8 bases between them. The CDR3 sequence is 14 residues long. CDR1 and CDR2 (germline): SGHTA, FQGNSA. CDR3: CASSLTPSQETQYF. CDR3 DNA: TGTGCCAGCAGCTTAACCCCGAGCCAAGAGACCCAGTACTTC.

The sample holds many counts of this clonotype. The CDR3 sequence: CSALSRRRSTYEQYF. The CDR3, as DNA: TGCAGTGCCCTCTCTCGGAGGCGGAGCACCTACGAGCAGTACTTC. The J gene is TRBJ2-7, the V gene TRBV20-1; tentatively, D is TRBD2 (5 bases). The CDR3 runs to 15 residues. Germline lookup yields CDR1 DFQATT and CDR2 SNEGSKA (reference sequence). V was pared by 6 bases and J by 2 bases, with 20 bases between.

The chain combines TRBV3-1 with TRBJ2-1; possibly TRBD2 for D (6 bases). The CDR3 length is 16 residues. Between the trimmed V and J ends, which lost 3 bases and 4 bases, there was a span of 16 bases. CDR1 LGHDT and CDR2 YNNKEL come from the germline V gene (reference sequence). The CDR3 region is CASSQTLDYTYNEQFF. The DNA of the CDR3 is TGTGCCAGCAGCCAGACCTTGGACTACACTTACAATGAGCAGTTCTTC.

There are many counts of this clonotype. In DNA form, the CDR3 reads TGTGCCACCAGTGATCCTAAGGAGGGACAGAAAGATCAGCCCCAGCATTTT. The encoded protein is CATSDPKEGQKDQPQHF. V and J are TRBV24-1 and TRBJ1-5, with 7 bases aligning to TRBD1. CDR1 KGHDR and CDR2 SFDVKD come from the germline V gene. V shed 3 bases, J shed 5 bases, and the junction held 12 bases outside the gene matches. The CDR3 runs 17 residues.

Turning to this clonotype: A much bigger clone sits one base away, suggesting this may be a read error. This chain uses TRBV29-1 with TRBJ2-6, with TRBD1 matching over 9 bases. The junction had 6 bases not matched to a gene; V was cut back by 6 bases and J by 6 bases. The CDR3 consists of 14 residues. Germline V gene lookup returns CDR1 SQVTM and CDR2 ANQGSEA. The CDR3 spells CSVTGGTEANVLTF. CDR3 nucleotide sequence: TGCAGCGTGACAGGGGGTACTGAGGCCAACGTCCTGACTTTC.

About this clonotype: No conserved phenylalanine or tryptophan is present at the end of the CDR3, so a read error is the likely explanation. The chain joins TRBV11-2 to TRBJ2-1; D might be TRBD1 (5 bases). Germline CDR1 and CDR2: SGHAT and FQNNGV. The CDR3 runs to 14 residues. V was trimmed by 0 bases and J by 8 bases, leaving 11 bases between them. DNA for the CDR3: TGTGCCAGCAGCTTAGAAAGTTCCAGGGATGAGCAGTTCCTC. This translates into CASSLESSRDEQFL.

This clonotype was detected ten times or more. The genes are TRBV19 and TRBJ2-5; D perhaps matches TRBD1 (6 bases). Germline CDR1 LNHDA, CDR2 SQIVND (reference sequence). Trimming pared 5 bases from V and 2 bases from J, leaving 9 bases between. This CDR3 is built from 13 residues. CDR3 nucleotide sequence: TGTGCCAGTAGTCAGGGGAATCAAGAGACCCAGTACTTC. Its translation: CASSQGNQETQYF. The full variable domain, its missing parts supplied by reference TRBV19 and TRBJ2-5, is DGGITQSPKYLFRKEGQNVTLSCEQNLNHDAMYWYRQDPGQGLRLIYYSQIVNDFQKGDIAEGYSVSREKKESFPLTVTSAQKNPTAFYLCASSQGNQETQYFGPGTRLLVL.

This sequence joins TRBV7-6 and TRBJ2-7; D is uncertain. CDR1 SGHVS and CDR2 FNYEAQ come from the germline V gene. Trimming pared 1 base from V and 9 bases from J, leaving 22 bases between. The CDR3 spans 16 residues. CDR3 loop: CASSLGIPTTPSAQYF. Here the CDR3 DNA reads TGTGCCAGCAGCTTAGGGATTCCAACCACCCCCTCTGCGCAGTACTTC. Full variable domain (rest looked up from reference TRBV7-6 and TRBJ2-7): GAGVSQSPRYKVTKRGQDVALRCDPISGHVSLYWYRQALGQGPEFLTYFNYEAQQDKSGLPNDRFSAERPEGSISTLTIQRTEQRDSAMYRCASSLGIPTTPSAQYFGPGTRLTVT.

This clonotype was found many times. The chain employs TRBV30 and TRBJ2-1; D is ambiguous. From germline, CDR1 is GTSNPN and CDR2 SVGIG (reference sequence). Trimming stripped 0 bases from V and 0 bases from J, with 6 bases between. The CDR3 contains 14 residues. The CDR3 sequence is CAWSVVGSYNEQFF. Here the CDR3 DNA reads TGTGCCTGGAGTGTAGTGGGCTCCTACAATGAGCAGTTCTTC.

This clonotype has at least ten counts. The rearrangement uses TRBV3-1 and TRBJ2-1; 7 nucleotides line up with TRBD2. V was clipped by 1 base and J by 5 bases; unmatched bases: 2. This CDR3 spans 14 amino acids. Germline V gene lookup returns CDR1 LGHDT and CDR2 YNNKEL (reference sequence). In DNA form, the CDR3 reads TGTGCCAGCAGCCAAGGGACTAGGCACAATGAGCAGTTCTTC. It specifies CASSQGTRHNEQFF.

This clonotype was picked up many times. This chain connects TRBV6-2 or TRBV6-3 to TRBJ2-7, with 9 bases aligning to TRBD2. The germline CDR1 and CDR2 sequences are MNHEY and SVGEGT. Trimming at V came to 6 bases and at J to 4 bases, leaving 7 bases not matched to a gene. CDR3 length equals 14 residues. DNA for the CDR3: TGTGCCAGCAGAAATAGCGGGAGCGGTTACGAGCAGTACTTC. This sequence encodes CASRNSGSGYEQYF.

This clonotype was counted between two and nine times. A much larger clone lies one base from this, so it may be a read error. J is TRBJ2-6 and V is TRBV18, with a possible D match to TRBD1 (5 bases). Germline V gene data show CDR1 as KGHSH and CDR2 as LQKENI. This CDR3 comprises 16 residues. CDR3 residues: CASSPSLISGANALTF. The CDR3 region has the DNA TGTGCCAGCTCACCCTCACTGATCTCTGGGGCCAACGCCCTGACTTTC.

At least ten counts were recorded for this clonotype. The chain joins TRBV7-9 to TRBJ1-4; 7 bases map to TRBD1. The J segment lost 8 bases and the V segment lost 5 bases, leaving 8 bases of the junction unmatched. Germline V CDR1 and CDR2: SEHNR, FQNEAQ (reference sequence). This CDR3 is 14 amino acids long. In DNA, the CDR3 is TGTGCCAGCAGCCTGGGACAGTATAAGGAAAAACTGTTTTTT. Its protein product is CASSLGQYKEKLFF.

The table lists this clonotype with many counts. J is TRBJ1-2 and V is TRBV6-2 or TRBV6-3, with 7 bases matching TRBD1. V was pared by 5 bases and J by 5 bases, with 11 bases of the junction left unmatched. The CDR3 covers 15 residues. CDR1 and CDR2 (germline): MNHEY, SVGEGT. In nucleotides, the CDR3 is TGTGCCAGCAGTCCAAGGGACAGAATTAGTTATGGCTACACCTTC. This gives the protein CASSPRDRISYGYTF.

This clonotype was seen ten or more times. The CDR3 spells CAWSVRPSYNEQFF. As DNA, the CDR3 is TGTGCCTGGAGTGTCCGTCCCTCCTACAATGAGCAGTTCTTC. The chain carries TRBV30 and TRBJ2-1; D remains unclear. The germline gives CDR1 GTSNPN, CDR2 SVGIG (reference sequence). This CDR3 region has 14 residues. V shed 0 bases and J shed 0 bases, with 6 bases lying between them.

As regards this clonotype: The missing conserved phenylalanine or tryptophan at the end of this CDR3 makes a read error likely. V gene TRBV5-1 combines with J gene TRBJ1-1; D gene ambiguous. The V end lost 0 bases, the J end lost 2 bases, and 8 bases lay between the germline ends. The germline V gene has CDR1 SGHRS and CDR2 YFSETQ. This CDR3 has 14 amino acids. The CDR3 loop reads CASSLGRANTEAFI. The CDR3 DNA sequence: TGCGCCAGCAGCTTGGGGAGGGCCAACACTGAAGCTTTCATT.

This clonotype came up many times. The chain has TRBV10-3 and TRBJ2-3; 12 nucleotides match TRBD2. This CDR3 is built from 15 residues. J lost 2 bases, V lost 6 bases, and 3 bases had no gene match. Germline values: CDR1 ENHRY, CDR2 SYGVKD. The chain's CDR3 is CAISGLAGTTDTQYF. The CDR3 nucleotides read TGTGCCATCAGCGGACTAGCGGGGACCACAGATACGCAGTATTTT.

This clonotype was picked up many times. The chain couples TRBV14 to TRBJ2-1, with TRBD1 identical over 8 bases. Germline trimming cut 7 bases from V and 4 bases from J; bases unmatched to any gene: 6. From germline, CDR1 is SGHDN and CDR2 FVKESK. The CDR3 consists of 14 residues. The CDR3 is CASNGGQAYNEQFF. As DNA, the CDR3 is TGTGCCAGCAACGGGGGACAGGCATACAATGAGCAGTTCTTC. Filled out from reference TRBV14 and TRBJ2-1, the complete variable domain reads EAGVTQFPSHSVIEKGQTVTLRCDPISGHDNLYWYRRVMGKEIKFLLHFVKESKQDESGMPNNRFLAERTGGTYSTLKVQPAELEDSGVYFCASNGGQAYNEQFFGPGTRLTVL.

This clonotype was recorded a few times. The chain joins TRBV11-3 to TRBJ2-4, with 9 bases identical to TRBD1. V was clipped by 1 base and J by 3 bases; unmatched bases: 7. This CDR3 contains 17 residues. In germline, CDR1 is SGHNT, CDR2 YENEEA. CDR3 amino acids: CASSLVGQGLVKNIQYF. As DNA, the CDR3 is TGTGCCAGCAGCTTAGTAGGACAGGGGTTGGTCAAAAACATTCAGTACTTC. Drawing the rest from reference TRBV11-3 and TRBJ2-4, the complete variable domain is EAGVVQSPRYKIIEKKQPVAFWCNPISGHNTLYWYLQNLGQGPELLIRYENEEAVDDSQLPKDRFSAERLKGVDSTLKIQPAELGDSAVYLCASSLVGQGLVKNIQYFGAGTRLSVL.

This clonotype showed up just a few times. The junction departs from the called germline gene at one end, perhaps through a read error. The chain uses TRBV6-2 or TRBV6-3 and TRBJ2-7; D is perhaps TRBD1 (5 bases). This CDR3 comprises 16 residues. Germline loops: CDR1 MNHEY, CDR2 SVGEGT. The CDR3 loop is CASSLTSGSPSYDQYF. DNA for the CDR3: TGTGCCAGCAGCCTCACTTCAGGGTCACCCTCCTACGATCAGTACTTC.

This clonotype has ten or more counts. Here the CDR3 reads CASRRGGSYEQYF. CDR3 bases: TGTGCCAGCAGACGCGGGGGCAGCTACGAGCAGTACTTC. V gene TRBV28 combines with J gene TRBJ2-7, with D perhaps matching TRBD2 (7 bases). The CDR3 sequence is 13 residues long. Germline lookup yields CDR1 MDHEN and CDR2 SYDVKM. V lost 6 bases and J 3 bases, leaving 12 bases between the germline ends. The full variable domain, in which reference TRBV28 and TRBJ2-7 provide the parts outside the CDR3, is DVKVTQSSRYLVKRTGEKVFLECVQDMDHENMFWYRQDPGLGLRLIYFSYDVKMKEKGDIPEGYSVSREKKERFSLILESASTNQTSMYLCASRRGGSYEQYFGPGTRLTVT.

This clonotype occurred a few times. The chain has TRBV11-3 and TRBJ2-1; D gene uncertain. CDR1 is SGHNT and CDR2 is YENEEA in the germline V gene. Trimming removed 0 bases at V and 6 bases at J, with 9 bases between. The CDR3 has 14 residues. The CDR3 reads CASSLDSPANEQFF. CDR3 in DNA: TGTGCCAGCAGCTTAGACAGCCCTGCCAATGAGCAGTTCTTC.

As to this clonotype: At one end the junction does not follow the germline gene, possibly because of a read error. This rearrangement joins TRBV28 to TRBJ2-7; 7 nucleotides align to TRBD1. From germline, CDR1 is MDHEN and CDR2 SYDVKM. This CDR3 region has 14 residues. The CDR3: CVSISWDRAYEQYF. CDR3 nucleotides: TGTGTCAGCATTAGTTGGGACAGAGCCTACGAGCAGTACTTC.

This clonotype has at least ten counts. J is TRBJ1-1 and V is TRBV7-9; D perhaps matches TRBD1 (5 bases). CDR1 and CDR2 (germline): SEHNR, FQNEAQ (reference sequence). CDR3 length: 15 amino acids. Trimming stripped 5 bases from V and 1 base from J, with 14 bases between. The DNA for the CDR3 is TGTGCCAGCAGCCTACCTGGGACGCCGAACACTGAAGCTTTCTTT. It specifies CASSLPGTPNTEAFF.

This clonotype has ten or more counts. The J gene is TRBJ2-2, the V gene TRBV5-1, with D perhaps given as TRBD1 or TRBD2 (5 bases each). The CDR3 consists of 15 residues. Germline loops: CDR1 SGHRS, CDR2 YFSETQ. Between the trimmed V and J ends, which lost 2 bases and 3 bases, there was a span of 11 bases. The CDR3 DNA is TGCGCCAGCAGCTTCAACGGGGCCCACACCGGGGAGCTGTTTTTT. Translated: CASSFNGAHTGELFF.

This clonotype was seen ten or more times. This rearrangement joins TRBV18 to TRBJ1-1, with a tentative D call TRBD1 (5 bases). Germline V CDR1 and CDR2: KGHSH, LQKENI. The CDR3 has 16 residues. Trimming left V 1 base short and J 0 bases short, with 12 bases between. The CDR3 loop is CASSPRQGDMNTEAFF. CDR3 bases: TGTGCCAGCTCACCACGGCAGGGTGATATGAACACTGAAGCTTTCTTT. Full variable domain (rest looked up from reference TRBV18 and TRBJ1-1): NAGVMQNPRHLVRRRGQEARLRCSPMKGHSHVYWYRQLPEEGLKFMVYLQKENIIDESGMPKERFSAEFPKEGPSILRIQQVVRGDSAAYFCASSPRQGDMNTEAFFGQGTRLTVV.

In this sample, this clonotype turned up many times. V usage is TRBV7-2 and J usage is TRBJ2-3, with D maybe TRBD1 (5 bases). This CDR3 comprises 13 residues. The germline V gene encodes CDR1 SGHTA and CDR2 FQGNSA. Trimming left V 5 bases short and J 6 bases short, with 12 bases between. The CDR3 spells CASSRKKGDTQYF. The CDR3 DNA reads TGTGCCAGCAGCCGAAAAAAGGGGGATACGCAGTATTTT.